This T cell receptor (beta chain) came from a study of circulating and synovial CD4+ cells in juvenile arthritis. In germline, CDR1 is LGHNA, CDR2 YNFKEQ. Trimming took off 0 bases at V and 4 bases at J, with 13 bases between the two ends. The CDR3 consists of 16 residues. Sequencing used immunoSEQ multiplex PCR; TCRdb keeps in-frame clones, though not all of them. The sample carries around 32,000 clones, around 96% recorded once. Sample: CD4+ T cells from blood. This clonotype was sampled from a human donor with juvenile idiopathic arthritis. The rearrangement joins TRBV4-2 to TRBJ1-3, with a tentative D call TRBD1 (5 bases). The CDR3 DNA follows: TGTGCCAGCAGCCAAGAAGGACCACAGGCGGGAAACACCATATATTTT. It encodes CASSQEGPQAGNTIYF.